This is a list of T cell receptor beta chains from one sample in a study of regulatory T cells in long-lasting Graves disease. TCRdb processed the multiplex PCR reads anew with MiXCR; each CDR3 protein has one entry. The table has about 540,000 distinct CDR3 sequences, less than 15% seen once. These records were also assigned to another study, of T cells in Graves' hyperthyroidism and ophthalmopathy.

The specimen was peripheral blood mononuclear cells (PBMCs), collected at new diagnosis, from a patient treated with antithyroid drugs. The receptor set was obtained from a man aged 25-45 years with Graves disease. CDR3s include the opening cysteine and the closing phenylalanine or tryptophan. D genes are given only for firm matches. Part of the rows lack a size; the others show once, few, many or a class for expanded clones.

TRBV5-5	TRBJ2-1	few	.	TGTGCCAGCAGCTCTACTAAGGACCATGAGCAGTTCTTC	CASSSTKDHEQFF
TRBV19	TRBJ2-7	.	.	TGTGCCAGTAGTATACAGACGGGCTTAAGAGACGAGCAGTACTTC	CASSIQTGLRDEQYF
TRBV12-3/TRBV12-4	TRBJ2-5	many	.	TGTGCCAGCAGCTACCCGCCCGGCGGCCAAGAGACCCAGTACTTC	CASSYPPGGQETQYF
TRBV13	TRBJ2-5	many	TRBD2	TGTGCCAGCAGCTCCTTCGGACTAGCGGGAGAGACCCAGTACTTC	CASSSFGLAGETQYF
TRBV11-2	TRBJ1-1	.	.	TGTGCCAGCAGCCCCCAGACAGGGAACACTGAAGCTTTCTTT	CASSPQTGNTEAFF
TRBV7-2	TRBJ2-7	many	TRBD1	TGTGCCAGCAGCCCCTCGGGACAGGGGTCCTACGAGCAGTACTTC	CASSPSGQGSYEQYF
TRBV12-5	TRBJ2-7	many	.	TGTACTAGTGGTTTGGTACGGCTTTTTGCGGGAATCAGAAACGAGCAGTACTTC	CTSGLVRLFAGIRNEQYF
TRBV28	TRBJ1-2	many	.	TGTGCCAGCAGTTTAACCCCGTTAGATGGCTACACCTTC	CASSLTPLDGYTF
TRBV2	TRBJ2-3	.	.	TGTGCCAGCAAAGTTACAGATACGCAGTATTTT	CASKVTDTQYF
TRBV7-9	TRBJ2-3	.	TRBD1	TGTGCCAGCAGCTTGGACTACATCAGGGGGCGTAGCACAGATACGCAGTATTTT	CASSLDYIRGRSTDTQYF
TRBV6-1	TRBJ2-3	many	TRBD1	TGTGCCAGCTGTCAGGGGGCGAAAGATACGCAGTATTTT	CASCQGAKDTQYF
TRBV20-1	TRBJ1-2	.	TRBD1	TGCAGTGCTAGGGCCAGGACAGGGGGCAACTATGGCTACACCTTC	CSARARTGGNYGYTF
TRBV27	TRBJ1-4	.	.	TGTGCCAGCAGTTTATCTGCGGTGGCTAATGAAAAACTGTTTTTT	CASSLSAVANEKLFF
TRBV13	TRBJ2-7	.	.	TGTGCCAGCAGCTCCTGGTTGAGCTCCTACGAGCAGTACTTC	CASSSWLSSYEQYF
TRBV2	TRBJ1-5	many	TRBD1	TGTGCCAGCAGTGGCCTCCGGGACAGGGAACAGCCCCAGCATTTT	CASSGLRDREQPQHF
TRBV14	TRBJ2-5	many	.	TGTGCCAGCAGCCAAGAAGGAATCGGGGACCAAGAGACCCAGTACTTC	CASSQEGIGDQETQYF
TRBV5-1	TRBJ1-1	many	.	TGCGCCAGCAGCTTGGTTCCCAGGGGAAACACTGAAGCTTTCTTT	CASSLVPRGNTEAFF
TRBV20-1	TRBJ1-2	many	TRBD1	TGCAGTGCTAGACCTACAGGGGGTCGGGGCTACACCTTC	CSARPTGGRGYTF
TRBV7-8	TRBJ2-3	many	TRBD2	TGTGCCAGCAGCTTAGTCCGGACTAGGACAGATACGCAGTATTTT	CASSLVRTRTDTQYF
TRBV15	TRBJ1-4	.	.	TGTGCCACCAGCAGAGAAAGGCAGGATAATGAAAAACTGTTTTTT	CATSRERQDNEKLFF
TRBV4-2	TRBJ1-4	.	.	TGTGCCAGCAGCCCGGGACCCACCATCGGGAAACTGTTTTTT	CASSPGPTIGKLFF
TRBV28	TRBJ1-5	few	.	TGCGCCAGCAGCCAGTTTATTAGCAATCAGCCCCAGCATTTT	CASSQFISNQPQHF
TRBV5-1	TRBJ2-3	many	TRBD2	TGCGCCAGCAGCGGGGGGGGGACGGCAGATACGCAGTATTTT	CASSGGGTADTQYF
TRBV7-3	TRBJ2-2	.	.	TGTGCCAGCAGCGTGGACGGAAACACCGGGGAGCTGTTTTTT	CASSVDGNTGELFF
TRBV10-2	TRBJ1-1	few	.	TGCGCCAGCAGTGAGCCATCCTGGAACACTGAAGCTTTCTTT	CASSEPSWNTEAFF
TRBV7-3	TRBJ1-1	many	.	TGTGCCAGCAGCTTAACAGGCGGAGACACTGAAGCTTTCTTT	CASSLTGGDTEAFF
TRBV12-3/TRBV12-4	TRBJ1-6	few	.	TGTGCCAGCAGTAACGCAGGGTATAATTCACCCCTCCACTTT	CASSNAGYNSPLHF
TRBV27	TRBJ1-2	many	TRBD1	TGTGCCAGCAGTATGACAGGGACCGACTATGGCTACACCTTC	CASSMTGTDYGYTF
TRBV2	TRBJ2-5	.	.	TGTGCCAGCAGTGAATCCGGGCTAGAGACCCAGTACTTC	CASSESGLETQYF
TRBV28	TRBJ2-1	many	.	TGTGCCAGCAACGAGAACAATGAGCAGTTCTTC	CASNENNEQFF
TRBV27	TRBJ2-6	.	.	TGTGCCAGCAGTTTAAGAGGGAACGGGGCCAACGTCCTGACTTTC	CASSLRGNGANVLTF
TRBV2	TRBJ2-7	many	TRBD1	TGTGCCAGCAGCCCGAGTGGGACAGGAAGCTACGAGCAGTACTTC	CASSPSGTGSYEQYF
TRBV3-1	TRBJ2-7	.	.	TGTGCCAGCAGTCATACAGCGTATGTATACGAGCAGTACTTC	CASSHTAYVYEQYF
TRBV12-3/TRBV12-4	TRBJ2-7	many	.	TGTGCCAGCATGAGTCTAGCTTTCGCATACGAGCAGTACTTC	CASMSLAFAYEQYF
TRBV3-1	TRBJ2-1	few	TRBD2	TGTGCCAGCAGCCGGACCGGGACTAGCATCGATGAGCAGTTCTTC	CASSRTGTSIDEQFF
TRBV6-1	TRBJ2-1	few	TRBD2	TGTGCCAGCAGTCCCCGTGGGCCAGCGGGAGGGAGAAGGAATGAGCAGTTCTTC	CASSPRGPAGGRRNEQFF
TRBV12-3/TRBV12-4	TRBJ2-1	many	.	TGTGCCAGCAGTGGGACTCTGCCCAATGAGCAGTTCTTC	CASSGTLPNEQFF
TRBV29-1	TRBJ1-2	many	.	TGCAGCGTTGAAGGAGGAGGCTTCAACCTCTATGGCTACACCTTC	CSVEGGGFNLYGYTF
TRBV11-3	TRBJ2-3	many	.	TGTGCCAGCAGCTTAGGAAACGGGAGGGGGCCAGATACGCAGTATTTT	CASSLGNGRGPDTQYF
TRBV19	TRBJ2-1	few	.	TGTGCCACCCGGGTGTATACCCACTCCTACAATGAGCAGTTCTTC	CATRVYTHSYNEQFF